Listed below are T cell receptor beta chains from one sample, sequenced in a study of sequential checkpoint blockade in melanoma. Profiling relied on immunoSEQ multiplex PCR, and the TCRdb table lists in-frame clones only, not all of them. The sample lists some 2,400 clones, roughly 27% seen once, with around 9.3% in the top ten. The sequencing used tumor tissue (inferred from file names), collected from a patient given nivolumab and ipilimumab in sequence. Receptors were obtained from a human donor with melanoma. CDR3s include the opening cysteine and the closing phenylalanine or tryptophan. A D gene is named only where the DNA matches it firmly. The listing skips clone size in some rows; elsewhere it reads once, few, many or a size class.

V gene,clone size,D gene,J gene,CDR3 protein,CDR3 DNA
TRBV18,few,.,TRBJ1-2,CASSPKTSVERGSNYGYTF,TGTGCCAGCTCACCAAAGACAAGCGTCGAGAGAGGGTCTAACTATGGCTACACCTTC
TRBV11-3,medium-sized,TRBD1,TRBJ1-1,CASSVGQENTEAFF,TGTGCCAGCAGCGTGGGACAGGAGAATACTGAAGCTTTCTTT
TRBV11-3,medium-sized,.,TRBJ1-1,CASREVQGRSTEAFF,TGTGCCAGCAGAGAAGTTCAGGGCCGTAGCACTGAAGCTTTCTTT
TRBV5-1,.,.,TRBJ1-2,CASSPTATTGGYTF,TGCGCCAGCAGCCCGACCGCTACCACAGGCGGCTACACCTTC
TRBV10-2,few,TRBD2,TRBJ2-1,CASRGLAGVPNEQFF,TGCGCCAGCAGGGGACTAGCGGGAGTCCCCAATGAGCAGTTCTTC
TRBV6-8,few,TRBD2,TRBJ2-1,CASRPGLADNEQFF,TGTGCCAGCAGGCCGGGACTAGCGGACAATGAGCAGTTCTTC
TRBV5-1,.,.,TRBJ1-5,CASSPGAGKGQPQHF,TGCGCCAGCAGCCCCGGGGCAGGAAAGGGCCAGCCCCAGCATTTT
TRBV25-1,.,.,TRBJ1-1,CASSGLGNTEAFF,TGTGCCAGCAGTGGCCTGGGGAACACTGAAGCTTTCTTT
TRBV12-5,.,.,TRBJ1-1,CASGLVTWTEAFF,TGTGCTAGTGGTTTGGTAACATGGACTGAAGCTTTCTTT
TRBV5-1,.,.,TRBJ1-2,CASSLAETGGYGYTF,TGCGCCAGCAGCTTGGCAGAGACTGGGGGATATGGCTACACCTTC
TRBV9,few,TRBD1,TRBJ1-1,CASSAGGLNTEAFF,TGTGCCAGCAGCGCAGGGGGCCTGAACACTGAAGCTTTCTTT
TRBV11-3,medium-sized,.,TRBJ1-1,CASSLQGTGTEAFF,TGTGCCAGCAGCTTACAGGGTACGGGCACTGAAGCTTTCTTT
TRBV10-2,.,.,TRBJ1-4,CASKDGWGGKLFF,TGCGCCAGCAAGGACGGCTGGGGTGGGAAACTGTTTTTT
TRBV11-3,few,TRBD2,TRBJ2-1,CASSPTSGGTYNEQFF,TGTGCCAGCAGTCCTACTAGCGGGGGCACTTACAATGAGCAGTTCTTC
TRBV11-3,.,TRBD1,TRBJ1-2,CASSFGQGSFYGYTF,TGTGCCAGCAGCTTCGGACAGGGGAGTTTCTATGGCTACACCTTC
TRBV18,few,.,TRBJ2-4,CASSPEEGGTKNIQYF,TGTGCCAGCTCACCCGAGGAGGGCGGTACCAAAAACATTCAGTACTTC
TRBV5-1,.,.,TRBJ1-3,CASSPGVSSGNTIYF,TGCGCCAGCAGCCCCGGGGTCAGCTCTGGAAACACCATATATTTT
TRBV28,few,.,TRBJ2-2,CASYITPLGNTGELFF,TGTGCCAGCTATATTACCCCCCTAGGGAACACCGGGGAGCTGTTTTTT